The 28 T cell receptor beta chains reported below all come from one sample, sequenced in a study of cytomegalovirus exposure and HLA in healthy donors. This table comes from immunoSEQ multiplex PCR, and its TCRdb copy is limited to in-frame clones, with some not included. Of 68,000 or so clones listed, about 90% are singletons. Source material: PBMCs. These receptor sequences come from a woman younger than 35 in good health and CMV-seronegative.

This chain links TRBV19 with TRBJ2-4; a weak D match, TRBD2 (5 bases). The CDR3 is 13 residues long. Germline V lookup: CDR1 LNHDA, CDR2 SQIVND (reference sequence). V lost 3 bases to trimming and J lost 5 bases, with 8 bases between them. The CDR3 region is CASSMRAQNIQYF. The CDR3 DNA is TGTGCCAGTAGTATGAGGGCCCAAAACATTCAGTACTTC.

This rearrangement joins TRBV4-1 to TRBJ1-1, with D possibly matching TRBD1 (5 bases). From germline, CDR1 is MGHRA and CDR2 YSYEKL. This CDR3 region has 16 residues. Trimming removed 4 bases from V and 0 bases from J, with 15 bases in between. This chain's CDR3 is CASSRIQQGLNTEAFF. Here the CDR3 DNA reads TGCGCCAGCAGCCGAATACAGCAGGGATTGAACACTGAAGCTTTCTTT.

The chain joins TRBV19 to TRBJ2-7; no firm D call. There are 13 residues in the CDR3. V lost 5 bases and J lost 9, with 17 bases in between. CDR1 is LNHDA, CDR2 SQIVND, per germline (reference sequence). CDR3 coding DNA: TGTGCCAGTAGTCGGAGTACCCCCGAGCGGCAGTACTTC. Translation gives CASSRSTPERQYF.

The V and J genes are TRBV10-3 and TRBJ1-6; D is uncertain. Trimming removed 6 bases at V and 0 bases at J, with 12 bases between. Germline CDR1 ENHRY, CDR2 SYGVKD. The CDR3 spans 16 residues. The CDR3 loop reads CAISAQASSYNSPLHF. The CDR3 bases are TGTGCCATCAGCGCGCAGGCAAGCTCCTATAATTCACCCCTCCACTTT.

The chain has TRBV4-2 and TRBJ1-5; 7 positions agree with TRBD1. This CDR3 is 20 amino acids long. V shed 0 bases, J shed 1 base, and the junction held 15 bases outside the gene matches. Germline lookup yields CDR1 LGHNA and CDR2 YNFKEQ. The CDR3 DNA sequence: TGTGCCAGCAGCCAAGAAGTCTGGAAGGGGGCTCTCGAAAGCAATCAGCCCCAGCATTTT. Its protein is CASSQEVWKGALESNQPQHF.

The V and J genes are TRBV28 and TRBJ2-3, with 10 bases fitting TRBD1. The CDR3 spans 16 residues. CDR1 and CDR2 (germline): MDHEN, SYDVKM. The trim removed 2 bases at V and 2 bases at J, leaving 4 bases unmatched. CDR3 sequence: CASSLRGTGVTDTQYF. For the CDR3, the DNA is TGTGCCAGCAGTTTACGCGGGACAGGGGTCACAGATACGCAGTATTTT.

This clone has a single count. V gene TRBV28 combines with J gene TRBJ2-7, with D unclear. V gave up 6 bases and J gave up 7 bases, with 13 bases separating them. The CDR3 is 12 amino acids. The germline V gene encodes CDR1 MDHEN and CDR2 SYDVKM. CDR3 sequence reads: CASSPLGWEQYF. The CDR3 DNA follows: TGTGCCAGCAGCCCCTTGGGCTGGGAGCAGTACTTC.

The J gene is TRBJ1-2, the V gene TRBV4-1, with 8 bases lining up with TRBD1. Per germline, CDR1 MGHRA and CDR2 YSYEKL. This CDR3 is 16 amino acids long. The V segment lost 6 bases and the J segment 4 bases; nucleotides outside the gene matches: 13. CDR3 amino acids: CASRSTGTGAGYGYTF. The CDR3 nucleotides read TGCGCCAGCAGATCAACCGGGACAGGCGCTGGCTATGGCTACACCTTC.

V gene TRBV6-5 combines with J gene TRBJ2-7; TRBD1 agrees at 8 bases. This CDR3 is built from 15 residues. The germline V gene has CDR1 MNHEY and CDR2 SVGAGI. Trimming at V came to 6 bases and at J to 3 bases, leaving 10 bases not matched to a gene. This chain's CDR3 is CASRGLGQALYEQYF. DNA of the CDR3: TGTGCCAGCAGGGGGCTGGGACAGGCCCTCTACGAGCAGTACTTC.

This chain uses TRBV5-1 with TRBJ2-2, with TRBD2 matching 9 bases. V lost 0 bases, J lost 1 base, and 7 bases stayed unmatched. The germline CDR1 and CDR2 sequences are SGHRS and YFSETQ. This CDR3 is 18 amino acids long. The CDR3 loop is CASSLEGASGMNTGELFF. CDR3 DNA sequence: TGCGCCAGCAGCTTGGAAGGGGCTAGCGGGATGAACACCGGGGAGCTGTTTTTT.

This chain uses TRBV21-1 with TRBJ1-6. TRBV21-1 is flagged as a pseudogene. The CDR3 loop spans 17 amino acids. CDR3 region: CASSKNQRADLNSPLHF. In DNA form, the CDR3 reads TGTGCCAGCAGCAAAAATCAGCGAGCCGACCTGAATTCACCCCTCCACTTT.

The chain recombines TRBV28 with TRBJ1-1; possibly TRBD1 for D (5 bases). This CDR3 contains 16 residues. V dropped 9 bases and J dropped 0 bases, with 20 bases sitting between them. Germline V gene data show CDR1 as MDHEN and CDR2 as SYDVKM. The CDR3 DNA reads as TGTGCCAGTACTCCAGTCCAGGGTCGATTGAACACTGAAGCTTTCTTT. It codes for CASTPVQGRLNTEAFF.

The V and J genes are TRBV28 and TRBJ1-2, with no clear D. The germline gives CDR1 MDHEN, CDR2 SYDVKM. V was trimmed by 10 bases and J by 3 bases, leaving 21 bases between them. The CDR3 covers 15 residues. The chain's CDR3 is CATTTGFGSYYGYTF. Here the CDR3 DNA reads TGTGCCACCACCACCGGATTTGGGAGTTACTATGGCTACACCTTC.

The V call is TRBV2, the J call TRBJ1-4; D is unclear. Trimming pared 0 bases from V and 7 bases from J, leaving 6 bases between. The CDR3 has 13 residues. The V gene's germline CDR1 is SNHLY and CDR2 FYNNEI. CDR3 protein: CASSEAPGEKLFF. In DNA form, the CDR3 reads TGTGCCAGCAGTGAAGCCCCCGGTGAAAAACTGTTTTTT.

The V and J genes are TRBV5-6 and TRBJ1-1; 7 bases are a match to TRBD1. CDR1 is SGHDT and CDR2 is YYEEEE in the germline V gene. CDR3 length equals 14 residues. Trimming cost V 2 bases and J 6 bases; bases outside gene matches: 7. The CDR3 spells CASSFRQGGAEAFF. The CDR3 DNA follows: TGTGCCAGCAGCTTCCGACAGGGTGGGGCTGAAGCTTTCTTT. The full variable domain, completed using reference TRBV5-6 and TRBJ1-1, is DAGVTQSPTHLIKTRGQQVTLRCSPKSGHDTVSWYQQALGQGPQFIFQYYEEEERQRGNFPDRFSGHQFPNYSSELNVNALLLGDSALYLCASSFRQGGAEAFFGQGTRLTVV.

The rearrangement links TRBV5-1 to TRBJ2-7; 11 positions agree with TRBD2. The germline CDR1 and CDR2 sequences are SGHRS and YFSETQ. After removal of 4 bases from V and 3 bases from J, the junction contained 12 bases not matched to a gene. The CDR3 extends over 17 amino acids. The CDR3 spells CASSAFPGTSGFYEQYF. The CDR3 bases are TGCGCCAGCAGCGCCTTCCCCGGGACTAGCGGCTTCTACGAGCAGTACTTC.

The chain joins TRBV5-1 to TRBJ2-6; no clear D gene. The V end lost 2 bases, the J end lost 2 bases, and 8 bases lay between the germline ends. Germline CDR1 SGHRS, CDR2 YFSETQ. There are 15 residues in the CDR3. The chain's CDR3 is CASSFSSAGANVLTF. For the CDR3, the DNA is TGCGCCAGCAGCTTTTCGTCGGCTGGGGCCAACGTCCTGACTTTC.

The chain combines TRBV5-4 with TRBJ1-2; 10 bases map to TRBD1. The CDR3 covers 17 residues. The V and J ends lost 1 base and 5 bases, in that order; junction bases with no gene match: 11. CDR1 is SGHNT and CDR2 is YYREEE in the germline V gene (reference sequence). The CDR3 protein is CASSLSGGTGERYGYTF. The DNA of the CDR3 is TGTGCCAGCAGCTTGAGTGGCGGGACAGGGGAGCGGTATGGCTACACCTTC.

The chain carries TRBV7-2 and TRBJ2-5; D gene unclear. This CDR3 has 12 amino acids. The V end was cut by 1 base, the J end by 4 bases, with 4 bases between. Per the germline V gene, CDR1 is SGHTA and CDR2 is FQGNSA. CDR3 residues: CASSLVVETQYF. The DNA of the CDR3 is TGTGCCAGCAGCTTAGTCGTAGAGACCCAGTACTTC.

The rearrangement joins TRBV7-9 to TRBJ2-1; maybe TRBD1 (5 bases). CDR1 is SEHNR and CDR2 is FQNEAQ in the germline V gene (reference sequence). CDR3 length: 15 amino acids. Trimming took off 5 bases at V and 3 bases at J, with 14 bases between the two ends. The DNA for the CDR3 is TGTGCCAGCAGCGGTTTAAGGGGCGACTACAATGAGCAGTTCTTC. It codes for CASSGLRGDYNEQFF. Filled out from reference TRBV7-9 and TRBJ2-1, the complete variable domain reads DTGVSQNPRHKITKRGQNVTFRCDPISEHNRLYWYRQTLGQGPEFLTYFQNEAQLEKSRLLSDRFSAERPKGSFSTLEIQRTEQGDSAMYLCASSGLRGDYNEQFFGPGTRLTVL.

The chain uses TRBV6-1 and TRBJ2-7; TRBD1 matches at 8 bases. This CDR3 comprises 14 residues. After removal of 7 bases from V and 3 bases from J, the junction contained 8 bases not matched to a gene. CDR1 and CDR2 (germline): MNHNS, SASEGT. The CDR3 spells CASTRTGTNYEQYF. As DNA, the CDR3 is TGTGCCAGCACCCGGACAGGGACAAACTACGAGCAGTACTTC.

The V call is TRBV7-8, the J call TRBJ1-1; D unclear. Trimming shortened V by 0 bases and J by 0 bases, and 8 bases separated the two germline ends. Germline V gives CDR1 SGHVS, CDR2 FQNEAQ. This CDR3 has 15 residues. CDR3 sequence reads: CASSLARLVNTEAFF. The CDR3, as DNA: TGTGCCAGCAGCTTAGCGCGACTTGTGAACACTGAAGCTTTCTTT.

The V call is TRBV28, the J call TRBJ2-3, with TRBD2 matching 8 bases. This CDR3 spans 15 amino acids. V shed 6 bases, J shed 1 base, and the junction held 6 bases outside the gene matches. CDR1 is MDHEN, CDR2 SYDVKM, per germline. The CDR3 loop reads CASSPGLAGTDTQYF. The CDR3 DNA follows: TGTGCCAGCAGCCCCGGACTAGCCGGCACAGATACGCAGTATTTT.

This clone appeared a few times. The rearrangement uses TRBV5-1 and TRBJ1-5; D perhaps matches TRBD1 (6 bases). V was pared by 5 bases and J by 7 bases, with 13 bases between. CDR1 and CDR2 (germline): SGHRS, YFSETQ. The CDR3 runs to 13 residues. The CDR3 sequence is CASRQGSGQPQHF. The CDR3 DNA sequence: TGCGCCAGCAGACAGGGTTCGGGGCAGCCCCAGCATTTT.

The V and J genes are TRBV30 and TRBJ2-3; D gene unclear. The CDR3 spans 13 residues. V lost 0 bases to trimming and J lost 1 base, with 5 bases between them. CDR1 GTSNPN and CDR2 SVGIG come from the germline V gene (reference sequence). CDR3 nucleotide sequence: TGTGCCTGGAGTGTCAGCGGCACAGATACGCAGTATTTT. Encoded protein: CAWSVSGTDTQYF.

The chain couples TRBV28 to TRBJ1-5, with 10 bases fitting TRBD1. The germline V gene has CDR1 MDHEN and CDR2 SYDVKM. V was clipped by 0 bases and J by 2 bases; unmatched bases: 7. This CDR3 is 18 amino acids long. The CDR3: CASSLWGSGTGGNQPQHF. In DNA, the CDR3 is TGTGCCAGCAGTTTATGGGGCAGCGGGACAGGGGGCAATCAGCCCCAGCATTTT.

The chain recombines TRBV7-9 with TRBJ2-2; 8 nucleotides agree with TRBD1. Germline trimming cut 0 bases from V and 4 bases from J; bases unmatched to any gene: 4. This CDR3 has 16 amino acids. Per the germline V gene, CDR1 is SEHNR and CDR2 is FQNEAQ (reference sequence). In nucleotides, the CDR3 is TGTGCCAGCAGCTTAGCATGGCAGGGGGCCACCGGGGAGCTGTTTTTT. This translates into CASSLAWQGATGELFF.

The J gene is TRBJ2-5, the V gene TRBV18; D may be TRBD2 (7 bases). Germline CDR1 is KGHSH and CDR2 is LQKENI. Trimming left V 4 bases short and J 3 bases short, with 15 bases between. CDR3 length: 15 amino acids. The CDR3 region is CASSHSTGTKETQYF. In DNA, the CDR3 is TGTGCCAGCTCACACTCTACAGGGACTAAAGAGACCCAGTACTTC. Supplemented by reference TRBV18 and TRBJ2-5, the full variable domain reads NAGVMQNPRHLVRRRGQEARLRCSPMKGHSHVYWYRQLPEEGLKFMVYLQKENIIDESGMPKERFSAEFPKEGPSILRIQQVVRGDSAAYFCASSHSTGTKETQYFGPGTRLLVL.